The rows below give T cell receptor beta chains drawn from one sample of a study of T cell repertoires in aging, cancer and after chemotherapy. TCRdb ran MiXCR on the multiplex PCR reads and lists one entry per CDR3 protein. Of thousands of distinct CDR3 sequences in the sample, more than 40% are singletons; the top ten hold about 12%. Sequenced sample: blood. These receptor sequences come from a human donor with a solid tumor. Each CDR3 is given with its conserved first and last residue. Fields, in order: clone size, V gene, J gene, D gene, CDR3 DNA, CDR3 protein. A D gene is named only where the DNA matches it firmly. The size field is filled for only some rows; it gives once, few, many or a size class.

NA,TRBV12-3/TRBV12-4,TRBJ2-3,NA,TGTGCCAGCAGCCGACAGGATACGCAGTATTTT,CASSRQDTQYF
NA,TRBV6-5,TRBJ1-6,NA,TGTGCCAGCAGTTACAGGATTCAGCCGGGGAATTCACCCCTCCACTTT,CASSYRIQPGNSPLHF
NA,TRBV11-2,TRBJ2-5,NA,TGTGCCAGCAGCTTTACCGGGGGCGAGACCCAGTACTTC,CASSFTGGETQYF
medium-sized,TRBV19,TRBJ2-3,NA,TGTGCCAGTAGACAAAGCACAGATACGCAGTATTTT,CASRQSTDTQYF
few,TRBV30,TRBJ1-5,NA,TGTGCCTACGACGCGGGGGGAGGTCAGCCCCAGCATTTT,CAYDAGGGQPQHF
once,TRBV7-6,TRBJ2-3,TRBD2,TGTGCCAGCAGCTTAGGACTAGCGGCCACAGATACGCAGTATTTT,CASSLGLAATDTQYF
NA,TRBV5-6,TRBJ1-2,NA,TGTGCCAGCCGTGTCGAGGGGGATAACTATGGCTACACCTTC,CASRVEGDNYGYTF
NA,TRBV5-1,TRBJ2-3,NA,TGCGCCAGCAGCTTACAGTCACGAGTGGCAGATACGCAGTATTTT,CASSLQSRVADTQYF
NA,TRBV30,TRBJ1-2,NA,TGTGCCTGGAGTCCTCAGGGGAACTATGGCTACACCTTC,CAWSPQGNYGYTF
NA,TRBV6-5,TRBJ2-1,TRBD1,TGTGCCACCACGGACAGGGCCGGGCATGAGCAGTTCTTC,CATTDRAGHEQFF
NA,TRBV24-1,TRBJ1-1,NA,TGTGCCACCAGTGATGGCGGACAGCCGAACACTGAAGCTTTCTTT,CATSDGGQPNTEAFF
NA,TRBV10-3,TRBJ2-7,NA,TGTGCCATCAGTGAGTCCGGGTCATCAGGGGCCAACTACGAGCAGTACTTC,CAISESGSSGANYEQYF
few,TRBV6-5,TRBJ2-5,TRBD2,TGTGCCAGCACGAGGGACTACCGACAAGAGACCCAGTACTTC,CASTRDYRQETQYF
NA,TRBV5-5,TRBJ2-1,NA,TGTGCCAGCTCCGAACAGGTGAGCGACTACAATGAGCAGTTCTTC,CASSEQVSDYNEQFF
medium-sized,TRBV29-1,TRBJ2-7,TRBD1,TGCAGCGGGAGACAGGGAGACGAGCAGTACTTC,CSGRQGDEQYF
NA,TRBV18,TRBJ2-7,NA,TGTGCCAGCTCACCGGTAATGCTAAGCGAGCAGTACTTC,CASSPVMLSEQYF
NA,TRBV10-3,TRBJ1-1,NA,TGTGCATCCCAGGAGGCCTCGAACACTGAAGCTTTCTTT,CASQEASNTEAFF
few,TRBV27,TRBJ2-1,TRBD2,TGTGCCAGCAGTCTCACAACCGGGACTAGCGTCAATGAGCAGTTCTTC,CASSLTTGTSVNEQFF
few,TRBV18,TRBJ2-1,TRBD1,TGTGCCAGCTCACCACAGGAACAGGGGAAGTTCTTC,CASSPQEQGKFF
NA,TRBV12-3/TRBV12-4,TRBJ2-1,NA,TGTGCCAGCGGGGGGTCGTACAATGAGCAGTTCTTC,CASGGSYNEQFF
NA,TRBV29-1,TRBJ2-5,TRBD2,TGCAGCGTTGCCGGGGGGGCAGGGGAGACCCAGTACTTC,CSVAGGAGETQYF
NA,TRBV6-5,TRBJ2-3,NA,TGTGCCGTAAAAGGGTCTTTTTTGGATACGCAGTATTTT,CAVKGSFLDTQYF
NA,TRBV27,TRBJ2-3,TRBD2,TGTGCCAGCACCTTTAGGGCTAGCGGGAGGATGAGAGATACGCAGTATTTT,CASTFRASGRMRDTQYF